Each of the 14 T cell receptor beta chains below was sequenced from the same sample in a study of blood T cells in healthy people across ages. A second PCR, run for about 7 to 11 cycles, used a sample-barcoded 5' primer plus a J-beta primer mix. TCRdb used MiXCR to reprocess the 5' RACE reads, holding one entry per CDR3 protein. The table has hundreds of thousands of distinct CDR3 sequences, approximately 60% seen once. The sample taken for sequencing was blood. These receptors originate from a man aged 35 to 55 in good health.

This clonotype appeared a few times. The chain carries TRBV7-9 and TRBJ2-4, with a weak D call TRBD2 (5 bases). The CDR3 spans 15 residues. CDR1 is SEHNR and CDR2 is FQNEAQ in the germline V gene (reference sequence). Trimming stripped 5 bases from V and 0 bases from J, with 11 bases between. The CDR3 nucleotides are TGTGCCAGCAGCCTAATCGAGGGAGCCAAAAACATTCAGTACTTC. It encodes CASSLIEGAKNIQYF.

This chain connects TRBV5-1 to TRBJ2-3, with TRBD2 matching 9 bases. The germline V gene encodes CDR1 SGHRS and CDR2 YFSETQ. The CDR3 totals 13 residues. Losses at the gene ends were 6 bases for V and 4 bases for J; bases not matched to a gene: 3. In DNA form, the CDR3 reads TGCGCCAGCACGCGGGGGGGCGCAGATACGCAGTATTTT. Translating gives CASTRGGADTQYF.

The chain joins TRBV7-9 to TRBJ1-2, with 10 bases that match TRBD1. The CDR3 extends over 14 amino acids. Losses at the gene ends were 5 bases for V and 8 bases for J; bases not matched to a gene: 8. Germline V gene lookup returns CDR1 SEHNR and CDR2 FQNEAQ (reference sequence). CDR3 DNA sequence: TGTGCCAGCAGCACTGGGACAGGGGATCGGGGCTACACCTTC. It codes for CASSTGTGDRGYTF.

The J gene is TRBJ2-7, the V gene TRBV3-1; TRBD2 is a possible D gene (6 bases). The J call may be in error: the DNA end matches TRBJ2-5 better. The CDR3 is 13 residues long. Germline CDR1 LGHDT, CDR2 YNNKEL (reference sequence). CDR3 sequence: CASTPRLVRTQYF. In nucleotides, the CDR3 is TGTGCCAGCACCCCCCGACTAGTGCGGACCCAGTACTTC.

The sample holds a few counts of this clonotype. The CDR3 region has the DNA TGTGCCAGCATGGGGTTAAGCGACAATGAGCAGTTCTTC. This codes for CASMGLSDNEQFF. The chain joins TRBV7-9 to TRBJ2-1; D remains ambiguous. CDR3 length equals 13 residues. The V and J ends lost 7 bases and 5 bases respectively, with 12 bases between them. Germline CDR1 and CDR2: SEHNR and FQNEAQ (reference sequence).

The rearrangement links TRBV7-2 to TRBJ2-5; D gene uncertain. CDR1 and CDR2 from the germline V gene are SGHTA and FQGNSA. V was trimmed by 1 base and J by 4 bases, leaving 7 bases between them. The CDR3 extends over 13 amino acids. The chain's CDR3 is CASSLGVLETQYF. In DNA, the CDR3 is TGTGCCAGCAGCTTAGGGGTGTTAGAGACCCAGTACTTC. The full variable domain, completed using reference TRBV7-2 and TRBJ2-5, is GAGVSQSPSNKVTEKGKDVELRCDPISGHTALYWYRQSLGQGLEFLIYFQGNSAPDKSGLPSDRFSAERTGGSVSTLTIQRTQQEDSAVYLCASSLGVLETQYFGPGTRLLVL.

This chain connects TRBV20-1 to TRBJ2-7; perhaps TRBD2 as D (5 bases). Per germline, CDR1 DFQATT and CDR2 SNEGSKA (reference sequence). Between the trimmed V and J ends, which lost 4 bases and 7 bases, there was a span of 17 bases. The CDR3 runs to 13 residues. CDR3 nucleotides: TGCAGTGCTATCCGGGGTGAGGCCAATGAGCAGTACTTC. It yields the protein CSAIRGEANEQYF.

This sequence joins TRBV20-1 and TRBJ2-2; TRBD1 is a possible D gene (5 bases). V dropped 7 bases and J dropped 6 bases, with 15 bases sitting between them. CDR1 is DFQATT, CDR2 SNEGSKA, per germline (reference sequence). This CDR3 spans 13 amino acids. In DNA form, the CDR3 reads TGCAGTGTGGCCGCCGTAGGGGCCGGGGAGCTGTTTTTT. It codes for CSVAAVGAGELFF.

This clonotype is a singleton in its sample. The CDR3, as DNA: TGTGCCAGCAGCCAAGATCCAAGGTGGGGGGAGGAGGTAAATACAGATACGCAGTATTTT. Its protein product is CASSQDPRWGEEVNTDTQYF. The rearrangement joins TRBV3-1 to TRBJ2-3; tentatively, D is TRBD2 (6 bases). V was trimmed by 0 bases and J by 3 bases, leaving 25 bases between them. The CDR3 extends over 20 amino acids. Germline V gene data show CDR1 as LGHDT and CDR2 as YNNKEL (reference sequence).

The chain is built from TRBV29-1 and TRBJ2-7; 14 bases align to TRBD2. In germline, CDR1 is SQVTM, CDR2 ANQGSEA. This CDR3 contains 18 residues. J was trimmed by 7 bases and V by 6 bases; bases with no gene match: 20. In nucleotides, the CDR3 is TGCAGCGTGGGGACTAGCGGGAGCCTGGCGGTATCCTACAATGAGCAGTACTTC. As protein: CSVGTSGSLAVSYNEQYF.

The chain uses TRBV5-1 and TRBJ1-6; the D gene is possibly TRBD1 (5 bases). The V and J ends lost 2 bases and 7 bases respectively, with 10 bases between them. The CDR3 length is 14 residues. Germline lookup yields CDR1 SGHRS and CDR2 YFSETQ. CDR3 sequence: CASSLQVGNSPLHF. The CDR3 bases are TGCGCCAGCAGCTTACAGGTCGGGAATTCACCCCTCCACTTT.

This clonotype was seen once. The V and J genes are TRBV9 and TRBJ2-7; TRBD2 aligns across 13 bases. The germline V gene has CDR1 SGDLS and CDR2 YYNGEE. The length of the CDR3 is 16 residues. V lost 3 bases, J lost 3 bases, and 6 bases stayed unmatched. CDR3 nucleotides: TGTGCCAGCAGCGCCGGGACTAGCGGGATTTACTACGAGCAGTACTTC. Translated, it gives CASSAGTSGIYYEQYF.

In its sample, this clonotype was seen a few times. The V and J genes are TRBV7-8 and TRBJ1-2; perhaps TRBD1 as D (5 bases). V was clipped by 5 bases and J by 0 bases, with 10 bases between them. The germline CDR1 and CDR2 sequences are SGHVS and FQNEAQ. The CDR3 runs to 14 residues. The CDR3 DNA sequence: TGTGCCAGCAGCCCCGGGGCAGCTAACTATGGCTACACCTTC. It specifies CASSPGAANYGYTF.

This sequence joins TRBV7-2 and TRBJ2-5, with TRBD2 matching 8 bases. V lost 6 bases to trimming and J lost 0 bases; unmatched junction nucleotides: 9. CDR3 length equals 16 residues. The germline V gene has CDR1 SGHTA and CDR2 FQGNSA. CDR3 sequence: CASRAAGRGDQETQYF. CDR3 DNA sequence: TGTGCCAGCAGAGCGGCGGGGCGGGGGGACCAAGAGACCCAGTACTTC.